Presented here are 7 T cell receptor beta chains from one specimen sequenced in a study of T cell changes during pregnancy in multiple sclerosis. Clones were read by immunoSEQ multiplex PCR, and TCRdb kept only the in-frame ones, dropping some. The sample shows about 24,000 clones, over 85% of them seen only once. The material sequenced was CD8+ T cells from peripheral blood mononuclear cells, taken in the third trimester of pregnancy. These TCRs come from a female donor in good health, enrolled as a control in a pregnancy study.

This chain's CDR3 is CASSEDRGYEQYF. CDR3 in DNA: TGTGCCAGCTCGGAGGACAGGGGATACGAGCAGTACTTC. The chain joins TRBV11-3 to TRBJ2-7; 9 nucleotides align to TRBD1. V shed 8 bases and J 4 bases; nucleotides not matched to a gene: 6. The CDR3 extends over 13 amino acids. CDR1 is SGHNT and CDR2 is YENEEA in the germline V gene.

V and J are TRBV4-1 and TRBJ1-2; D is undetermined. The CDR3 consists of 13 residues. Germline loops: CDR1 MGHRA, CDR2 YSYEKL. The V and J ends lost 0 bases and 10 bases respectively, with 12 bases between them. The CDR3 loop is CASSQDAGALYTF. CDR3 DNA: TGCGCCAGCAGCCAAGACGCGGGCGCTCTCTACACCTTC.

The gene calls are TRBV6-1 and TRBJ2-7; the match to TRBD1 covers 8 bases. Trimming took 3 bases from V and 4 from J; bases not matched to a gene: 5. The CDR3 has 14 amino acids. In germline, CDR1 is MNHNS, CDR2 SASEGT. CDR3 region: CASSDGTGGYEQYF. The CDR3 DNA sequence: TGTGCCAGCAGTGACGGCACAGGGGGGTACGAGCAGTACTTC.

The rearrangement joins TRBV6-5 to TRBJ2-5; 10 bases map to TRBD1. The CDR3 contains 15 residues. The V gene end was trimmed by 5 bases and the J gene end by 5 bases; junction bases not matched to a gene: 8. Per the germline V gene, CDR1 is MNHEY and CDR2 is SVGAGI. The DNA for the CDR3 is TGTGCCAGCAGTACGGGACAGGGGATGGGGGAGACCCAGTACTTC. This codes for CASSTGQGMGETQYF.

The chain recombines TRBV6-6 with TRBJ2-5, with 7 bases aligning to TRBD2. CDR3 size: 16 residues. Germline CDR1 is MNHNY and CDR2 is SVGAGI (reference sequence). With V trimmed by 4 bases and J by 1 base, 9 bases remained unmatched. The CDR3 protein is CASSSRSGARQETQYF. For the CDR3, the DNA is TGTGCCAGCAGTTCCAGAAGCGGGGCCCGCCAAGAGACCCAGTACTTC.

The chain couples TRBV7-9 to TRBJ1-4; 8 bases map to TRBD1. The germline CDR1 and CDR2 sequences are SEHNR and FQNEAQ (reference sequence). The V and J ends lost 8 bases and 6 bases, in that order; junction bases with no gene match: 2. CDR3 length: 12 residues. CDR3 protein: CASQGADEKLFF. The CDR3 DNA follows: TGTGCCAGCCAGGGGGCCGATGAAAAACTGTTTTTT.

The chain joins TRBV6-5 to TRBJ2-7, with TRBD2 as a possible D gene (5 bases). The CDR3 has 13 residues. V dropped 3 bases and J dropped 2 bases, with 8 bases sitting between them. Per germline, CDR1 MNHEY and CDR2 SVGAGI. The chain's CDR3 is CASSYGGPYEQYF. In DNA form, the CDR3 reads TGTGCCAGCAGTTATGGAGGTCCCTACGAGCAGTACTTC.